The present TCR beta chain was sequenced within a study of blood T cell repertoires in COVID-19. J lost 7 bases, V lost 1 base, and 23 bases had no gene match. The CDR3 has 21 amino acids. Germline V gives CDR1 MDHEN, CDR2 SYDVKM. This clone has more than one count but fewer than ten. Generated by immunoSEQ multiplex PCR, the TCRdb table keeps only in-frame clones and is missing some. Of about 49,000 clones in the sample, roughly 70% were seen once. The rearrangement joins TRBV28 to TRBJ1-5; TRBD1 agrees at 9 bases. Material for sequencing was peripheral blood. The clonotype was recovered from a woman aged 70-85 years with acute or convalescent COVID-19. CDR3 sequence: CASSLSPWLELHRGREQPQHF. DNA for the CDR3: TGTGCCAGCAGTTTATCCCCTTGGTTAGAGCTCCACAGGGGGCGAGAACAGCCCCAGCATTTT.